The 9 T cell receptor beta chains in this list originate from one sample, sequenced in a study of beta chain features in type 1 diabetes. Regarding the study as a whole: Among all four CD4+ subsets, Type 1 diabetes patients had TCRB CDR3s that were moderately but significantly shorter.

No antigen has been assigned to these receptors. Reverse transcription of all isolated RNA meant that expressed TCRB transcripts were sequenced. Sequencing used immunoSEQ multiplex PCR; TCRdb keeps in-frame clones, though not all of them. Among about 53,000 clones listed, 55% to 75% were seen once. Sequencing input: stem cell memory CD4+ T cells from blood. The receptors stem from a woman aged 25-40 years with type 1 diabetes.

The V call is TRBV4-1, the J call TRBJ2-5, with no clear D. Germline-derived CDR1 and CDR2 are MGHRA and YSYEKL. The V end was cut by 1 base, the J end by 0 bases, with 12 bases between. CDR3 size: 16 residues. CDR3 sequence reads: CASSQGLGADQETQYF. CDR3 DNA: TGCGCCAGCAGCCAAGGCCTTGGCGCGGACCAAGAGACCCAGTACTTC.

The chain recombines TRBV27 with TRBJ2-7; D is ambiguous. Trimming pared 10 bases from V and 3 bases from J, leaving 16 bases between. This CDR3 is 13 amino acids long. Germline lookup yields CDR1 MNHEY and CDR2 SMNVEV (reference sequence). CDR3: CATGLSVDYEQYF. The CDR3, as DNA: TGTGCCACCGGCCTGAGCGTGGACTACGAGCAGTACTTC.

This clone came up once. This chain uses TRBV19 with TRBJ1-1; maybe TRBD1 (6 bases). Looked up from germline, CDR1 is LNHDA and CDR2 is SQIVND (reference sequence). CDR3 length: 14 amino acids. V was shortened by 6 bases and J by 2 bases, with 13 bases between the two germline ends. CDR3 nucleotide sequence: TGTGCCAGTAGAAAAACAGGGCTAAACACTGAAGCTTTCTTT. Translating it yields CASRKTGLNTEAFF.

This chain connects TRBV5-1 to TRBJ1-2, with no clear D. The CDR3 runs 11 residues. CDR1 and CDR2 from the germline V gene are SGHRS and YFSETQ. V lost 3 bases and J 8 bases, leaving 8 bases between the germline ends. The CDR3, as DNA: TGCGCCAGCAGCTCCTCAGGAGGCTACACCTTC. It codes for CASSSSGGYTF.

The chain has TRBV19 and TRBJ2-1, with D maybe TRBD2 (6 bases). The germline V and J ends were trimmed by 5 bases and 8 bases, with 13 bases remaining between them. The V gene's germline CDR1 is LNHDA and CDR2 SQIVND (reference sequence). The CDR3 contains 13 residues. CDR3 region: CASSPTSSDEQFF. The CDR3 coding sequence is TGTGCCAGTAGTCCCACTAGCTCCGATGAGCAGTTCTTC.

CDR3 nucleotide sequence: TGTGCCACCCTACCGGGACTAGTATACAATGAGCAGTTCTTC. Amino acids: CATLPGLVYNEQFF. The J gene is TRBJ2-1, the V gene TRBV6-6; 8 bases are a match to TRBD2. Losses at the gene ends were 10 bases for V and 4 bases for J; bases not matched to a gene: 9. Germline loops: CDR1 MNHNY, CDR2 SVGAGI (reference sequence). The CDR3 is made up of 14 amino acids.

In nucleotides, the CDR3 is TGTGCCAGCAGCTTGCTGGGCGCGAACACCGGGGAGCTGTTTTTT. Translated: CASSLLGANTGELFF. V usage is TRBV5-4 and J usage is TRBJ2-2; D gene unclear. The V gene's germline CDR1 is SGHNT and CDR2 YYREEE (reference sequence). V shed 1 base and J shed 0 bases, with 7 bases lying between them. This CDR3 region has 15 residues.

The sample holds a few counts of this clone. The rearrangement links TRBV29-1 to TRBJ2-1; D uncertain. CDR1 and CDR2 (germline): SQVTM, ANQGSEA. This CDR3 comprises 12 residues. V shed 5 bases and J shed 3 bases, with 8 bases lying between them. This chain's CDR3 is CSVTEVYNEQFF. CDR3 nucleotide sequence: TGCAGCGTTACCGAGGTCTACAATGAGCAGTTCTTC.

CDR3 nucleotide sequence: TGTGCCAGCAGCTCGAGTCTGAACACTGAAGCTTTCTTT. As protein: CASSSSLNTEAFF. This chain joins TRBV7-3 and TRBJ1-1; D is undetermined. V was clipped by 4 bases and J by 0 bases, with 6 bases between them. CDR3 size: 13 residues. The germline V gene has CDR1 SGHTA and CDR2 FQGTGA. The complete variable domain, with remaining parts taken from reference TRBV7-3 and TRBJ1-1, reads GAGVSQTPSNKVTEKGKYVELRCDPISGHTALYWYRQSLGQGPEFLIYFQGTGAADDSGLPNDRFFAVRPEGSVSTLKIQRTERGDSAVYLCASSSSLNTEAFFGQGTRLTVV.